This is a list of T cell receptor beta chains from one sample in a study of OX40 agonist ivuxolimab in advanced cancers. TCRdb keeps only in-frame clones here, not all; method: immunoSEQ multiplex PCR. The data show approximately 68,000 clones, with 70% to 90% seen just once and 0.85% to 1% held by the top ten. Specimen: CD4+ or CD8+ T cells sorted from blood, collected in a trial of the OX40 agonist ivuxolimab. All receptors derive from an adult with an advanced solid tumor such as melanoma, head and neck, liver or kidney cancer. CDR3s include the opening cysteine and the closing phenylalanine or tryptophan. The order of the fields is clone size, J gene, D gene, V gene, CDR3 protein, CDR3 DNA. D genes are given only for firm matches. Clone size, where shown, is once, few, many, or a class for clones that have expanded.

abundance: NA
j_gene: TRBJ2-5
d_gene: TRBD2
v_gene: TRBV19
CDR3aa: CASRRTSGGTQETQYF
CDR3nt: TGTGCCAGTAGACGTACTAGCGGGGGGACGCAAGAGACCCAGTACTTC

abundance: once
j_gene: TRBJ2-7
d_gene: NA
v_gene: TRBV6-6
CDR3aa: CASSYSFPGMTYEQYF
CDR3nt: TGTGCCAGCAGTTACTCGTTTCCAGGGATGACCTACGAGCAGTACTTC

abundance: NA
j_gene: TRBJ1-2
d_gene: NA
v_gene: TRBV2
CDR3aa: CASSHNQGNYGYTF
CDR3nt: TGTGCCAGCAGTCACAACCAGGGTAACTATGGCTACACCTTC

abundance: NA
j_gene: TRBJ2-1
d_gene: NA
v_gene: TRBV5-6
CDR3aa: CASSLGSHDEQFF
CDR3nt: TGTGCCAGCAGCTTGGGGTCACACGATGAGCAGTTCTTC

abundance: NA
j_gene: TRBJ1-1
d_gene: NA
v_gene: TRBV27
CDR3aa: CASSARGRGNTEAFF
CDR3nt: TGTGCCAGCAGTGCCAGGGGCAGGGGGAACACTGAAGCTTTCTTT

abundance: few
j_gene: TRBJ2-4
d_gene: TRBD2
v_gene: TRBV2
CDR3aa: CASSEWGLAGEGIQYF
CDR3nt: TGTGCCAGCAGTGAATGGGGACTAGCGGGAGAGGGCATTCAGTACTTC

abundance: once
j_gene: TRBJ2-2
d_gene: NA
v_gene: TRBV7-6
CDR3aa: CASSFISGELFF
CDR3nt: TGTGCCAGCAGCTTTATATCCGGGGAGCTGTTTTTT

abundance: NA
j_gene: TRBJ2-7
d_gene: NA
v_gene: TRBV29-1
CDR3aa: CSVEESGTTISYEQYF
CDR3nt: TGCAGCGTTGAAGAGTCCGGGACGACCATCTCCTACGAGCAGTACTTC

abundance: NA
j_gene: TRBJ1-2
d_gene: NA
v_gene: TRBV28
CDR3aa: CASSIGNRVLEDYGYTF
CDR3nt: TGTGCCAGCAGTATCGGGAACAGGGTTTTGGAGGATTATGGCTACACCTTC

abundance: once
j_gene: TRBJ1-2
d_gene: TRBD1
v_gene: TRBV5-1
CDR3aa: CASSPGTGGDYGYTF
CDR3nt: TGCGCCAGCAGCCCCGGGACAGGGGGCGACTATGGCTACACCTTC

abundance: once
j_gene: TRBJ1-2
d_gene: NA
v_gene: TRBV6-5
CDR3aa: CASSTTQGIYGYTF
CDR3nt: TGTGCCAGCAGTACAACTCAGGGGATTTATGGCTACACCTTC

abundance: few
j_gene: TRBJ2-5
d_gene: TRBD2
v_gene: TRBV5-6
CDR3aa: CASSFRLAGTRAETQYF
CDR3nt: TGTGCCAGCAGCTTTCGACTAGCGGGGACTAGGGCAGAGACCCAGTACTTC

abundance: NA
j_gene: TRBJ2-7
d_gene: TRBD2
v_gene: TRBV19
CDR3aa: CASSKATSGRREQYF
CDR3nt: TGTGCCAGTAGTAAAGCGACTAGCGGGAGAAGGGAGCAGTACTTC

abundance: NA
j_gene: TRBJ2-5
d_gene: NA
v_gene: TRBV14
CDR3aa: CASSQGIAQYF
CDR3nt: TGTGCCAGCAGCCAAGGGATAGCCCAGTACTTC

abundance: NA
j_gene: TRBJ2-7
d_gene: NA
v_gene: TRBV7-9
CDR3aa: CASTGQQGPYEQYF
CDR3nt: TGTGCCAGCACCGGACAGCAAGGCCCCTACGAGCAGTACTTC

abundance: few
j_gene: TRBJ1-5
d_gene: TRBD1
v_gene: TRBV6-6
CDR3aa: CASSSNPGTANQPQHF
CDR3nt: TGTGCCAGCAGTTCGAACCCCGGGACAGCAAATCAGCCCCAGCATTTT

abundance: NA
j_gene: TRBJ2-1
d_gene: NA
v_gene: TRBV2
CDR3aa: CASSGMDSYNEQFF
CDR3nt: TGTGCCAGCAGTGGTATGGACTCCTACAATGAGCAGTTCTTC